The clone carrying this TCR beta chain was seen repeatedly, ten times or more. Described time point: newly diagnosed GD, antithyroid drugs for less than 3 months. There was RNA extracted from PBMCs, and the TCR library was made from it. CDR3-region Arm-PCR and iRepertoire HTBI primers produced the TCR beta libraries. TCRdb reprocessed the multiplex PCR reads with MiXCR, giving one entry per CDR3 protein. The table lists around 250,000 distinct CDR3 sequences, around 18% of them singletons. The sample originates from a study of regulatory T cells in long-lasting Graves disease. At the level of the study: Prior antithyroid drug treatment in newly diagnosed Graves' patients lasted under 3 months.

This CDR3 has 12 residues. The germline gives CDR1 LGHNT, CDR2 FRNRAP. Trimming took 3 bases from V and 0 from J, leaving 2 bases between them. Separately, the same data were catalogued under a study of T cells in Graves' hyperthyroidism and ophthalmopathy. That report adds: First-round RT-PCR with HTBI primers amplified the TCR CDR3 region.

The source was peripheral blood mononuclear cells (PBMCs), collected at new diagnosis, from a patient treated with antithyroid drugs. V usage is TRBV12-5 and J usage is TRBJ2-5, with D uncertain. The clonotype was recovered from a woman aged 25 to 39 with Graves disease. This CDR3 reads CASGFYQETQYF. CDR3 DNA sequence: TGTGCTAGTGGTTTCTACCAAGAGACCCAGTACTTC.